This is a list of T cell receptor beta chains from one sample in a study of blood T cell repertoires in COVID-19. TCRdb's table, derived via immunoSEQ multiplex PCR, lists solely in-frame clones and lacks some. The table records fewer than 300,000 clones, roughly 84% of them present only once. The sample comprised peripheral blood. These receptors were obtained from a human donor in a cohort sampled during active COVID-19. Each CDR3 is given with its conserved first and last residue. Each record gives: V gene, clone size, D gene, J gene, CDR3 protein, CDR3 DNA. D genes are given only for firm matches. Clone sizes are given selectively: once, few, many, or a class where the clone is expanded.

v_gene: TRBV2
abundance: .
d_gene: .
j_gene: TRBJ2-2
CDR3aa: CASSDTRGTGELFF
CDR3nt: TGTGCCAGCAGTGACACCCGGGGCACCGGGGAGCTGTTTTTT

v_gene: TRBV4-1
abundance: once
d_gene: TRBD1
j_gene: TRBJ2-7
CDR3aa: CASSQEARGTGKSYEQYF
CDR3nt: TGCGCCAGCAGCCAAGAGGCCCGCGGGACAGGGAAGTCCTACGAGCAGTACTTC

v_gene: TRBV9
abundance: .
d_gene: TRBD1
j_gene: TRBJ2-5
CDR3aa: CASSNSQGKETQYF
CDR3nt: TGTGCCAGCAGCAACTCACAGGGGAAAGAGACCCAGTACTTC

v_gene: TRBV11-2
abundance: .
d_gene: TRBD2
j_gene: TRBJ2-1
CDR3aa: CASSSPKSGGDYNEQFF
CDR3nt: TGTGCCAGCAGCTCACCGAAGTCCGGGGGGGATTACAATGAGCAGTTCTTC

v_gene: TRBV6-5
abundance: once
d_gene: TRBD1
j_gene: TRBJ2-7
CDR3aa: CASSYEGARREQYF
CDR3nt: TGTGCCAGCAGTTACGAGGGGGCGCGTCGAGAGCAGTACTTC

v_gene: TRBV5-4
abundance: .
d_gene: .
j_gene: TRBJ2-2
CDR3aa: CASSLGAGTHTGELFF
CDR3nt: TGTGCCAGCAGCTTGGGGGCGGGGACTCACACCGGGGAGCTGTTTTTT

v_gene: TRBV6-5
abundance: many
d_gene: .
j_gene: TRBJ2-7
CDR3aa: CASSYLLGGDQYF
CDR3nt: TGTGCCAGCAGTTACCTCTTGGGAGGCGATCAGTACTTC

v_gene: TRBV15
abundance: .
d_gene: .
j_gene: TRBJ1-2
CDR3aa: CATSRGGGPTAHYGYTF
CDR3nt: TGTGCCACCAGCAGAGGGGGAGGACCAACCGCCCACTATGGCTACACCTTC

v_gene: TRBV7-2
abundance: .
d_gene: .
j_gene: TRBJ2-7
CDR3aa: CASSLQWGQSRTYEQYF
CDR3nt: TGTGCCAGCAGCTTACAGTGGGGACAAAGTCGGACCTACGAGCAGTACTTC

v_gene: TRBV4-1
abundance: .
d_gene: TRBD1
j_gene: TRBJ2-4
CDR3aa: CASSQGQGARIQYF
CDR3nt: TGCGCCAGCAGCCAAGGGCAGGGGGCGCGCATTCAGTACTTC

v_gene: TRBV11-2
abundance: .
d_gene: .
j_gene: TRBJ2-7
CDR3aa: CASSLDGLLGGRYEQYF
CDR3nt: TGTGCCAGCAGCTTAGACGGGCTTTTAGGGGGAAGGTACGAGCAGTACTTC

v_gene: TRBV19
abundance: .
d_gene: TRBD1
j_gene: TRBJ1-1
CDR3aa: CASSTSIGQGETEAFF
CDR3nt: TGTGCCAGTAGTACCTCAATCGGACAGGGGGAGACTGAAGCTTTCTTT

v_gene: TRBV5-1
abundance: .
d_gene: TRBD2
j_gene: TRBJ2-5
CDR3aa: CASSLDVAGGETQYF
CDR3nt: TGCGCCAGCAGCTTGGATGTAGCGGGGGGGGAGACCCAGTACTTC

v_gene: TRBV19
abundance: .
d_gene: .
j_gene: TRBJ2-7
CDR3aa: CASSIDGAYEQYF
CDR3nt: TGTGCCAGTAGTATAGACGGGGCCTACGAGCAGTACTTC

v_gene: TRBV7-8
abundance: .
d_gene: TRBD1
j_gene: TRBJ1-5
CDR3aa: CASSLRQLTGTGYNQPQHF
CDR3nt: TGTGCCAGCAGCTTACGGCAACTAACCGGGACAGGATACAATCAGCCCCAGCATTTT

v_gene: TRBV15
abundance: .
d_gene: .
j_gene: TRBJ2-1
CDR3aa: CATSRDGKGYNEQFF
CDR3nt: TGTGCCACCAGCAGAGATGGCAAGGGGTACAATGAGCAGTTCTTC

v_gene: TRBV19
abundance: .
d_gene: TRBD1
j_gene: TRBJ2-5
CDR3aa: CASSWPGQGDRKTQYF
CDR3nt: TGTGCCAGTAGTTGGCCGGGACAGGGGGACCGAAAGACCCAGTACTTC

v_gene: TRBV28
abundance: .
d_gene: TRBD1
j_gene: TRBJ1-1
CDR3aa: CASSLRGRTEAFF
CDR3nt: TGTGCCAGCAGTTTGAGGGGGCGGACTGAAGCTTTCTTT

v_gene: TRBV7-2
abundance: .
d_gene: .
j_gene: TRBJ2-5
CDR3aa: CASSLGFRAHQETQYF
CDR3nt: TGTGCCAGCAGCTTAGGGTTCAGGGCCCACCAAGAGACCCAGTACTTC

v_gene: TRBV5-1
abundance: once
d_gene: .
j_gene: TRBJ2-2
CDR3aa: CASSLVPRVPPYTGELFF
CDR3nt: TGCGCCAGCAGCTTGGTACCCAGGGTCCCCCCTTACACCGGGGAGCTGTTTTTT

v_gene: TRBV19
abundance: .
d_gene: .
j_gene: TRBJ2-5
CDR3aa: CASSMRQRETQYF
CDR3nt: TGTGCCAGTAGTATGAGGCAGCGGGAGACCCAGTACTTC

v_gene: TRBV6-5
abundance: .
d_gene: TRBD1
j_gene: TRBJ2-1
CDR3aa: CASSYSRDRGINEQFF
CDR3nt: TGTGCCAGCAGTTACTCTAGGGACAGGGGGATCAATGAGCAGTTCTTC

v_gene: TRBV7-2
abundance: .
d_gene: TRBD1
j_gene: TRBJ2-5
CDR3aa: CASSLVRGTGRETQYF
CDR3nt: TGTGCCAGCAGCTTAGTTCGCGGGACAGGTAGAGAGACCCAGTACTTC

v_gene: TRBV9
abundance: .
d_gene: .
j_gene: TRBJ2-1
CDR3aa: CASSVTATGYYNEQFF
CDR3nt: TGTGCCAGCAGCGTAACTGCAACGGGATACTACAATGAGCAGTTCTTC

v_gene: TRBV7-8
abundance: .
d_gene: TRBD2
j_gene: TRBJ2-5
CDR3aa: CADGLAGGETQYF
CDR3nt: TGTGCAGACGGCTTAGCGGGAGGGGAGACCCAGTACTTC

v_gene: TRBV4-2
abundance: .
d_gene: .
j_gene: TRBJ1-4
CDR3aa: CASSKPSGGAGEKLFF
CDR3nt: TGTGCCAGCAGCAAACCCTCGGGGGGCGCCGGTGAAAAACTGTTTTTT

v_gene: TRBV3-1/TRBV3-2
abundance: .
d_gene: TRBD1
j_gene: TRBJ2-3
CDR3aa: CASSLTGSHATQYF
CDR3nt: TGTGCCAGCAGCCTGACAGGGTCGCATGCTACGCAGTATTTT

v_gene: TRBV3-1/TRBV3-2
abundance: .
d_gene: .
j_gene: TRBJ2-3
CDR3aa: CASSHQGTDTQYF
CDR3nt: TGTGCCAGCAGCCATCAGGGGACAGATACGCAGTATTTT

v_gene: TRBV18
abundance: few
d_gene: .
j_gene: TRBJ1-3
CDR3aa: CASSATRDSLTIYF
CDR3nt: TGTGCCAGCTCAGCTACCCGGGACTCCCTTACCATATATTTT

v_gene: TRBV15
abundance: .
d_gene: .
j_gene: TRBJ2-5
CDR3aa: CATSSKSGDNQETQYF
CDR3nt: TGTGCCACCAGTTCTAAGTCCGGGGACAACCAAGAGACCCAGTACTTC

v_gene: TRBV5-1
abundance: .
d_gene: TRBD1
j_gene: TRBJ2-5
CDR3aa: CASSRGQVGETQYF
CDR3nt: TGCGCCAGCAGCCGAGGACAGGTGGGGGAGACCCAGTACTTC

v_gene: TRBV7-3
abundance: .
d_gene: .
j_gene: TRBJ2-1
CDR3aa: CASSLKASNNEQFF
CDR3nt: TGTGCCAGCAGCTTAAAAGCTAGTAACAATGAGCAGTTCTTC

v_gene: TRBV2
abundance: .
d_gene: .
j_gene: TRBJ2-3
CDR3aa: CASSYKRVSTDTQYF
CDR3nt: TGTGCCAGCAGTTACAAGCGGGTCAGCACAGATACGCAGTATTTT

v_gene: TRBV28
abundance: .
d_gene: .
j_gene: TRBJ2-7
CDR3aa: CASSSPVLAAQSSYEQYF
CDR3nt: TGTGCCAGCAGTTCCCCAGTTTTAGCGGCTCAATCCTCCTACGAGCAGTACTTC

v_gene: TRBV2
abundance: many
d_gene: .
j_gene: TRBJ2-7
CDR3aa: CASSELTYEQYF
CDR3nt: TGTGCCAGCAGTGAATTAACCTACGAGCAGTACTTC

v_gene: TRBV20-1
abundance: once
d_gene: .
j_gene: TRBJ1-3
CDR3aa: CSAPGGNTIYF
CDR3nt: TGCAGTGCTCCGGGAGGAAACACCATATATTTT

v_gene: TRBV28
abundance: .
d_gene: TRBD1
j_gene: TRBJ1-4
CDR3aa: CASSLYQGALEDEKLFF
CDR3nt: TGTGCCAGCAGTTTATATCAGGGGGCGTTGGAGGACGAAAAACTGTTTTTT

v_gene: TRBV6-4
abundance: once
d_gene: TRBD2
j_gene: TRBJ2-1
CDR3aa: CASSDLGEGSLHVF
CDR3nt: TGTGCCAGCAGTGACCTCGGGGAGGGAAGTCTCCACGTCTTC

v_gene: TRBV10-2
abundance: .
d_gene: .
j_gene: TRBJ1-1
CDR3aa: CASSASGTNTEAFF
CDR3nt: TGCGCCAGCAGTGCGTCAGGGACAAACACTGAAGCTTTCTTT

v_gene: TRBV6-1
abundance: .
d_gene: TRBD1
j_gene: TRBJ2-7
CDR3aa: CASSELGQGMSWQYF
CDR3nt: TGTGCCAGCAGTGAACTCGGACAGGGTATGAGTTGGCAGTACTTC